The next 30 T cell receptor beta chains were all read from a single sample in a study of T cell changes during pregnancy in multiple sclerosis. Generated by immunoSEQ multiplex PCR, the TCRdb table keeps only in-frame clones and is missing some. The sample shows approximately 83,000 clones, around 93% of them seen only once. The sample was peripheral blood, taken in the first trimester of pregnancy. Source of these receptors: a female donor with multiple sclerosis, enrolled in a pregnancy study.

The chain links TRBV9 to TRBJ2-3, with a possible D match to TRBD2 (7 bases). The V end lost 0 bases, the J end lost 5 bases, and 13 bases lay between the germline ends. The CDR3 is 15 amino acids. Germline CDR1 is SGDLS and CDR2 is YYNGEE. Here the CDR3 reads CASSVEGGAGDTQYF. The CDR3 region has the DNA TGTGCCAGCAGCGTAGAAGGGGGGGCGGGAGATACGCAGTATTTT. The full variable domain, completed using reference TRBV9 and TRBJ2-3, is DSGVTQTPKHLITATGQRVTLRCSPRSGDLSVYWYQQSLDQGLQFLIQYYNGEERAKGNILERFSAQQFPDLHSELNLSSLELGDSALYFCASSVEGGAGDTQYFGPGTRLTVL.

This chain connects TRBV5-6 to TRBJ1-1; 7 bases are a match to TRBD1. This CDR3 is built from 14 residues. Germline CDR1 reads SGHDT; CDR2 reads YYEEEE. Unmatched junction bases numbered 2, after V lost 3 bases and J lost 0 bases. In nucleotides, the CDR3 is TGTGCCAGCAGCTGGGACAGAATGAACACTGAAGCTTTCTTT. Protein product: CASSWDRMNTEAFF.

Relative to its sample, this clone is large. The V gene is TRBV29-1, the J gene TRBJ1-5; D might be TRBD1 (5 bases). V dropped 6 bases and J dropped 0 bases, with 15 bases sitting between them. The CDR3 covers 15 residues. CDR1 is SQVTM, CDR2 ANQGSEA, per germline. This chain's CDR3 is CSVVDSPVSNQPQHF. The DNA of the CDR3 is TGCAGCGTCGTTGACAGCCCCGTTAGCAATCAGCCCCAGCATTTT.

The genes are TRBV7-9 and TRBJ1-2; perhaps TRBD1 as D (5 bases). Looked up from germline, CDR1 is SEHNR and CDR2 is FQNEAQ (reference sequence). V was pared by 5 bases and J by 7 bases, with 20 bases between. The CDR3 spans 15 residues. The chain's CDR3 is CASSPLTGIGGGYTF. CDR3 coding DNA: TGTGCCAGCAGCCCCCTAACAGGTATCGGGGGTGGCTACACCTTC.

The gene calls are TRBV7-8 and TRBJ2-1; D is perhaps TRBD2 (5 bases). The CDR3 covers 16 residues. The germline CDR1 and CDR2 sequences are SGHVS and FQNEAQ. Trimming stripped 1 base from V and 0 bases from J, with 10 bases between. CDR3 amino acids: CASSLGRTGSYNEQFF. The CDR3 DNA sequence: TGTGCCAGCAGCTTAGGACGGACTGGCTCCTACAATGAGCAGTTCTTC. Full variable domain (missing parts from reference TRBV7-8 and TRBJ2-1): GAGVSQSPRYKVAKRGQDVALRCDPISGHVSLFWYQQALGQGPEFLTYFQNEAQLDKSGLPSDRFFAERPEGSVSTLKIQRTQQEDSAVYLCASSLGRTGSYNEQFFGPGTRLTVL.

This chain uses TRBV30 with TRBJ2-5; 11 bases are a match to TRBD2. Unmatched junction bases numbered 11, after V lost 6 bases and J lost 5 bases. Germline CDR1 is GTSNPN and CDR2 is SVGIG (reference sequence). This CDR3 spans 15 amino acids. The CDR3 spells CACPGSGGAGETQYF. Here the CDR3 DNA reads TGTGCCTGTCCGGGTAGCGGGGGGGCTGGGGAGACCCAGTACTTC.

The DNA for the CDR3 is TGTGCCAGCCAGGGGGCTAAGGGCACCGGGGAGCTGTTTTTT. Translation gives CASQGAKGTGELFF. This chain links TRBV2 with TRBJ2-2, with TRBD1 matching 8 bases. The germline V gene has CDR1 SNHLY and CDR2 FYNNEI. The CDR3 consists of 14 residues. J was trimmed by 4 bases and V by 8 bases; bases with no gene match: 6.

This chain links TRBV5-5 with TRBJ2-6; a weak D match, TRBD2 (7 bases). The CDR3 totals 13 residues. V lost 7 bases and J 10 bases, leaving 15 bases between the germline ends. Germline V gene sequence: CDR1 SGHKS, CDR2 YYEKEE (reference sequence). The CDR3 DNA is TGTGCCAGCGGGGGGGCCGAAGTGAACGTCCTGACTTTC. Translating it yields CASGGAEVNVLTF. The variable domain in full, with the rest retrieved from reference TRBV5-5 and TRBJ2-6, is DAGVTQSPTHLIKTRGQQVTLRCSPISGHKSVSWYQQVLGQGPQFIFQYYEKEERGRGNFPDRFSARQFPNYSSELNVNALLLGDSALYLCASGGAEVNVLTFGAGSRLTVL.

The gene calls are TRBV29-1 and TRBJ1-1; D gene unclear. This CDR3 has 17 amino acids. Trimming removed 0 bases from V and 5 bases from J, with 22 bases in between. Germline V gene lookup returns CDR1 SQVTM and CDR2 ANQGSEA. The CDR3 spells CSVEDPRAYRPGTEAFF. DNA for the CDR3: TGCAGCGTTGAAGATCCGAGGGCGTACAGACCGGGGACTGAAGCTTTCTTT.

This rearrangement joins TRBV6-4 to TRBJ2-3, with TRBD1 matching 8 bases. Germline values: CDR1 MRHNA, CDR2 SNTAGT. This CDR3 region has 18 residues. V was clipped by 9 bases and J by 2 bases; unmatched bases: 19. The CDR3 DNA follows: TGTGCCAGGCCCCGGGACAGGAATTGGGTGGGGGACACAGATACGCAGTATTTT. The encoded protein is CARPRDRNWVGDTDTQYF.

V usage is TRBV6-6 and J usage is TRBJ2-2; D possibly corresponds to TRBD2 (5 bases). This CDR3 is built from 16 residues. Trimming pared 3 bases from V and 3 bases from J, leaving 14 bases between. The V gene's germline CDR1 is MNHNY and CDR2 SVGAGI (reference sequence). This chain's CDR3 is CASSYSQRRDTGELFF. The CDR3 DNA reads TGTGCCAGCAGTTATAGTCAGCGGCGGGACACCGGGGAGCTGTTTTTT.

The rearrangement joins TRBV25-1 to TRBJ2-1, with 13 bases that match TRBD2. The CDR3 runs 16 residues. Trimming took 6 bases from V and 2 from J; bases not matched to a gene: 4. Per germline, CDR1 MGHDK and CDR2 SYGVNS. The CDR3 DNA is TGTGCCAGCAGCCTACTAGCGGGGGGGACCTACAATGAGCAGTTCTTC. This encodes CASSLLAGGTYNEQFF.

This clone appeared a single time. J is TRBJ1-1 and V is TRBV19; TRBD1 might be the D (6 bases). CDR1 LNHDA and CDR2 SQIVND come from the germline V gene (reference sequence). This CDR3 is built from 11 residues. Deletions cut 8 bases from V and 11 bases from J, with 15 bases between. DNA for the CDR3: TGTGCCAGTGGCCAAACAGGGTACGCTTTCTTT. It is translated as CASGQTGYAFF.

This chain connects TRBV25-1 to TRBJ2-3; the D gene is possibly TRBD2 (6 bases). Germline assignment: CDR1 MGHDK and CDR2 SYGVNS. V was cut by 7 bases and J by 7 bases, with 12 bases left in between. The CDR3 is made up of 12 amino acids. In nucleotides, the CDR3 is TGTGCCAGCACCGCCGGGGGTAATACGCAGTATTTT. This translates into CASTAGGNTQYF. The variable domain in full, with the rest retrieved from reference TRBV25-1 and TRBJ2-3, is EADIYQTPRYLVIGTGKKITLECSQTMGHDKMYWYQQDPGMELHLIHYSYGVNSTEKGDLSSESTVSRIRTEHFPLTLESARPSHTSQYLCASTAGGNTQYFGPGTRLTVL.

The chain links TRBV6-5 to TRBJ2-5; no clear D. V was trimmed by 2 bases and J by 4 bases, leaving 5 bases between them. The CDR3 length is 12 residues. Germline CDR1 and CDR2: MNHEY and SVGAGI. The CDR3 loop reads CASSYGPETQYF. The CDR3 coding sequence is TGTGCCAGCAGTTACGGGCCAGAGACCCAGTACTTC.

The V and J genes are TRBV7-9 and TRBJ2-7, with D maybe TRBD1 (6 bases). The V and J ends lost 5 bases and 2 bases respectively, with 13 bases between them. CDR3 length equals 14 residues. CDR1 is SEHNR and CDR2 is FQNEAQ in the germline V gene (reference sequence). The CDR3: CASSRRDKPYEQYF. CDR3 sequence (DNA): TGTGCCAGCAGCCGCCGGGACAAGCCCTACGAGCAGTACTTC.

The J gene is TRBJ1-2, the V gene TRBV6-1; D is undetermined. The CDR3 is 15 residues long. Germline values: CDR1 MNHNS, CDR2 SASEGT. V was cut by 0 bases and J by 1 base, with 9 bases left in between. CDR3 nucleotides: TGTGCCAGCAGTGAAGCAACAGCCAATAACTATGGCTACACCTTC. Translated: CASSEATANNYGYTF.

The V call is TRBV10-3, the J call TRBJ1-6; 7 positions match TRBD1. Trimming at V came to 4 bases and at J to 8 bases, leaving 8 bases not matched to a gene. CDR3 length: 15 amino acids. CDR1 ENHRY and CDR2 SYGVKD come from the germline V gene. The DNA of the CDR3 is TGTGCCATCAGTGTTCAGACAGGGACTGATTCACCCCTCCACTTT. Translated: CAISVQTGTDSPLHF.

The chain recombines TRBV7-8 with TRBJ2-3; D gene unclear. There are 16 residues in the CDR3. In germline, CDR1 is SGHVS, CDR2 FQNEAQ. Trimming cost V 5 bases and J 0 bases, with 15 bases left between them. CDR3 nucleotide sequence: TGTGCCAGCAGCCCGCCCCTCCGCACTAGCACAGATACGCAGTATTTT. This gives the protein CASSPPLRTSTDTQYF.

The rearrangement joins TRBV2 to TRBJ2-3, with unresolved D. The CDR3 has 14 residues. In germline, CDR1 is SNHLY, CDR2 FYNNEI. V was shortened by 4 bases and J by 2 bases, with 10 bases between the two germline ends. DNA for the CDR3: TGTGCCAGCAGTGTAGTGGGCCCCACAGATACGCAGTATTTT. Translating gives CASSVVGPTDTQYF.

The chain carries TRBV9 and TRBJ2-2; 7 bases are a match to TRBD1. Per germline, CDR1 SGDLS and CDR2 YYNGEE. The length of the CDR3 is 15 residues. Trimming removed 4 bases from V and 0 bases from J; junction bases left unmatched: 3. CDR3 in DNA: TGTGCCAGCAGCAGGGGACAGCCGAACACCGGGGAGCTGTTTTTT. Protein sequence: CASSRGQPNTGELFF.

This clone has a handful of counts. V gene TRBV21-1 combines with J gene TRBJ1-5. TRBV21-1 is a pseudogene. CDR3 length: 13 residues. The CDR3 protein is CASSTGSNQPQHF. CDR3 DNA: TGTGCCAGCAGCACGGGGAGCAATCAGCCCCAGCATTTT.

The chain links TRBV5-6 to TRBJ2-7; 7 bases are shared with TRBD1. The germline V gene has CDR1 SGHDT and CDR2 YYEEEE. This CDR3 has 16 amino acids. Trimming cost V 4 bases and J 0 bases; bases outside gene matches: 10. The CDR3 spells CASSPGTAFSSYEQYF. The CDR3 DNA reads TGTGCCAGCAGCCCGGGGACAGCTTTTAGCTCCTACGAGCAGTACTTC.

The chain is built from TRBV7-9 and TRBJ1-2; 7 bases are a match to TRBD1. Germline CDR1 reads SEHNR; CDR2 reads FQNEAQ (reference sequence). Trimming took 2 bases from V and 5 from J; bases not matched to a gene: 5. This CDR3 region has 14 residues. CDR3 sequence: CASSLIQGEYGYTF. CDR3 nucleotide sequence: TGTGCCAGCAGCTTAATCCAGGGGGAATATGGCTACACCTTC.

The chain employs TRBV18 and TRBJ2-1; D gene ambiguous. Germline CDR1 and CDR2: KGHSH and LQKENI. This CDR3 has 12 amino acids. Between the trimmed V and J ends, which lost 4 bases and 9 bases, there was a span of 10 bases. In DNA form, the CDR3 reads TGTGCCAGCTCACATACAGCCGGTGAGCAGTTCTTC. Protein product: CASSHTAGEQFF.

Only a few counts were recorded for this clone. The V gene is TRBV7-9, the J gene TRBJ1-1, with D possibly matching TRBD1 (5 bases). Trimming shortened V by 4 bases and J by 0 bases, and 12 bases separated the two germline ends. The germline V gene has CDR1 SEHNR and CDR2 FQNEAQ (reference sequence). The CDR3 contains 15 residues. The CDR3 DNA reads as TGTGCCAGCAGCTGGGGGTGGGGGGTGAACACTGAAGCTTTCTTT. Encoded protein: CASSWGWGVNTEAFF.

Only a few counts were recorded for this clone. The chain has TRBV28 and TRBJ1-3; no clear D gene. Germline V gives CDR1 MDHEN, CDR2 SYDVKM. This CDR3 is 13 amino acids long. Trimming stripped 5 bases from V and 2 bases from J, with 7 bases between. CDR3 sequence: CASSNGAGNTIYF. CDR3 coding DNA: TGTGCCAGCAGTAACGGGGCTGGAAACACCATATATTTT.

The CDR3 nucleotides read TGCGCCAGCAGCTTGGAGGGGATCTCAGGGGCCAACGTCCTGACTTTC. Translating it yields CASSLEGISGANVLTF. The chain recombines TRBV5-1 with TRBJ2-6; a possible D gene is TRBD1 (5 bases). Germline CDR1 and CDR2: SGHRS and YFSETQ. V was shortened by 0 bases and J by 4 bases, with 11 bases between the two germline ends. This CDR3 is 16 amino acids long.

The chain carries TRBV25-1 and TRBJ1-2; D is unclear. Germline loops: CDR1 MGHDK, CDR2 SYGVNS. V lost 8 bases and J 2 bases, leaving 9 bases between the germline ends. CDR3 length: 12 residues. CDR3: CASGDPNYGYTF. Written as DNA, the CDR3 is TGTGCCAGCGGAGATCCCAACTATGGCTACACCTTC.

The chain carries TRBV18 and TRBJ2-1; D unresolved. V dropped 0 bases and J dropped 3 bases, with 3 bases sitting between them. Germline V gene lookup returns CDR1 KGHSH and CDR2 LQKENI. CDR3 size: 13 residues. CDR3: CASSPPIYNEQFF. The CDR3 nucleotides are TGTGCCAGCTCACCACCTATCTACAATGAGCAGTTCTTC.